This is a list of T cell receptor beta chains from one sample in a study of identical twins. MiXCR was run by TCRdb on the 5' RACE reads, yielding one entry per CDR3 protein. The sample holds under 300,000 distinct CDR3 sequences, around 15% seen once. The sample was memory (CD45RO+) T cells sorted from blood. The receptors stem from a woman aged 18-35 years in good health. The CDR3 runs from the conserved cysteine through the conserved F or W. Each record gives: J gene, V gene, clone size, D gene, CDR3 DNA, CDR3 protein. The D gene is left open where the match is weak. The listing skips clone size in some rows; elsewhere it reads once, few, many or a size class.

TRBJ2-7	TRBV13	-	TRBD2	TGTGCCAGCGGACTAGCGGGGACCTCCTACGAGCAGTACTTC	CASGLAGTSYEQYF
TRBJ1-4	TRBV7-9	-	-	TGTGCCAGCAGCCGAACAGGGATGGCAACTAATGAAAAACTGTTTTTT	CASSRTGMATNEKLFF
TRBJ2-7	TRBV6-5	many	TRBD1	TGTGCCAGCAGTTACGGGACAGGGGGCCCGGAAGGGTACGAGCAGTACTTC	CASSYGTGGPEGYEQYF
TRBJ2-3	TRBV9	many	TRBD1	TGTGCCAGCAGCGGAGGGACAGGGGGCCGCACAGATACGCAGTATTTT	CASSGGTGGRTDTQYF
TRBJ2-5	TRBV18	-	-	TGTGCCAGCTCACTCACCGACAAGGAGGAGACCCAGTACTTC	CASSLTDKEETQYF
TRBJ1-1	TRBV18	-	-	TGTGCCAGCTCACCCCAGGGGCAGGGTGAAGCTTTCTTT	CASSPQGQGEAFF
TRBJ2-4	TRBV5-1	-	-	TGCGCCAGCAGCTTGGTGGGGGAGGCCATTCAGTACTTC	CASSLVGEAIQYF
TRBJ2-4	TRBV7-8	many	-	TGTGCCAGCAGCCTCGGCAACCTCCCTGGGGCCAAAAACATTCAGTACTTC	CASSLGNLPGAKNIQYF
TRBJ2-1	TRBV6-5	few	-	TGTGCCAGCAGTTACGGTCCCTACAGGGATGACAATGAGCAGTTCTTC	CASSYGPYRDDNEQFF
TRBJ1-1	TRBV6-5	-	TRBD1	TGTGCCAGCAGTTACAGCCAGGGGGCGCAATTACTAGAAGCTTTCTTT	CASSYSQGAQLLEAFF
TRBJ2-1	TRBV20-1	-	-	TGCAGTGCACTAGCGGGACAGGGTGTCAATGAGCAGTTCTTC	CSALAGQGVNEQFF
TRBJ2-2	TRBV6-2/TRBV6-3	-	TRBD2	TGTGCCAGCAGTTACAGGGGGCAGATAGCGGGGGTCCCGAACACCGGGGAGCTGTTTTTT	CASSYRGQIAGVPNTGELFF
TRBJ2-1	TRBV12-3/TRBV12-4	-	TRBD1	TGTGCCAGCAGTTTAAGAGGGGGCCTGTACAATGAGCAGTTCTTC	CASSLRGGLYNEQFF
TRBJ1-4	TRBV5-1	many	TRBD1	TGCGCCAGCAGTTATCGGACAGGGGAAAAACTGTTTTTT	CASSYRTGEKLFF
TRBJ1-3	TRBV5-5	-	-	TGTGCCAGCAGCCTGAGACAGGATCGCTCTGGAAACACCATATATTTT	CASSLRQDRSGNTIYF
TRBJ2-1	TRBV6-1	-	-	TGTGCCAGCAGAAGGGACGGAGGGACCCTATACAATGAGCAGTTCTTC	CASRRDGGTLYNEQFF
TRBJ1-1	TRBV6-5	-	-	TGTGCCAGCAGTTACGGGGGACCGTGGAACACTGAAGCTTTCTTT	CASSYGGPWNTEAFF